Given below is one T cell receptor (beta chain) in context. Germline-derived CDR1 and CDR2 are MNHNS and SASEGT. This CDR3 is 12 amino acids long. V was clipped by 6 bases and J by 5 bases, with 8 bases between them. Repertoires were generated with immunoSEQ multiplex PCR, while TCRdb's copy carries only in-frame clones and drops some. This table has tens of thousands of clones, almost 85% appearing once. The sample comes from a study of OX40 agonist ivuxolimab in advanced cancers. Study overall: It was ivuxolimab, an agonistic anti-OX40 (CD134) antibody, that patients were treated with. Three partial responders included one hepatocellular carcinoma patient and two cutaneous melanoma patients.

Autoimmune disease history or systemic immunosuppression led to patient exclusion. The TCR sequence derives from an adult with an advanced solid tumor such as melanoma, head and neck, liver or kidney cancer. The sequencing used CD4+ or CD8+ T cells sorted from blood, collected in a trial of the OX40 agonist ivuxolimab. V is TRBV6-1 and J is TRBJ1-5; D is uncertain. CDR3 sequence reads: CASRWGDQPQHF. For the CDR3, the DNA is TGTGCCAGCAGATGGGGAGATCAGCCCCAGCATTTT.